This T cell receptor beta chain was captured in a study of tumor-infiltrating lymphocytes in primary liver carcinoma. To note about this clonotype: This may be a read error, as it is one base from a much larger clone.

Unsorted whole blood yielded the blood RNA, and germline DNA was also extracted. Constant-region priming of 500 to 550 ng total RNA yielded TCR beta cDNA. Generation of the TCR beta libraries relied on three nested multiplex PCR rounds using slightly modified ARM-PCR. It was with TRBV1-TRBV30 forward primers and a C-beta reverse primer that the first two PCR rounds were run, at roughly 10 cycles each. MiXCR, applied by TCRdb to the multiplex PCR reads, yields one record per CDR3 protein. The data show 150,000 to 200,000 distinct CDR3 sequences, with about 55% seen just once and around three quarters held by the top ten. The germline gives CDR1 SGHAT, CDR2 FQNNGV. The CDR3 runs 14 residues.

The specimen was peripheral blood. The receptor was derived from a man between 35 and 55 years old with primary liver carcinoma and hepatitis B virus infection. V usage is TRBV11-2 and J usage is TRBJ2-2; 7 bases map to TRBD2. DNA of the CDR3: TGTGCCAGCAGCCCTCCCGCGGGGGTCGGGGAGCTGTTGTTT. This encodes CASSPPAGVGELLF.